One and the same sample provided the 20 T cell receptor beta chains below, sequenced in a study of T cell repertoires in cytomegalovirus infection. These TCRs' antigens remain unknown. TCRdb used MiXCR to reprocess the reads, holding one entry per CDR3 protein. Of roughly 990,000 distinct CDR3 sequences listed, around 32% are singletons. Material: cultured CD8+ T cells from PBMCs, obtained from culture after CMV antigen stimulation. The receptors come from a human donor in good health (CMV status not recorded). Some clones in this sample may be carry-over from other donors' samples.

In this sample, this clonotype turned up many times. The gene calls are TRBV4-1 and TRBJ2-2; D gene ambiguous. Germline V gene sequence: CDR1 MGHRA, CDR2 YSYEKL. The CDR3 has 14 amino acids. V lost 1 base and J lost 4, with 7 bases in between. The CDR3 DNA follows: TGCGCCAGCAGCCAAGTCCATGTCACCGGGGAGCTGTTTTTT. It codes for CASSQVHVTGELFF.

The chain joins TRBV29-1 to TRBJ2-1; TRBD1 aligns across 10 bases. From germline, CDR1 is SQVTM and CDR2 ANQGSEA. The CDR3 is 13 residues long. With 6 bases clipped from V and 8 bases from J, the junction kept 7 bases outside the gene matches. CDR3 sequence reads: CSVVDRGRHEQFF. DNA for the CDR3: TGCAGCGTCGTGGACAGGGGGAGGCATGAGCAGTTCTTC.

This clonotype was counted only a few times. V and J are TRBV19 and TRBJ2-7; 8 positions agree with TRBD1. V dropped 6 bases and J dropped 2; count of bases not matched to a gene: 15. The CDR3 runs to 17 residues. CDR1 and CDR2 from the germline V gene are LNHDA and SQIVND (reference sequence). The CDR3: CASSLLWGTGPTYEQYF. The CDR3 coding sequence is TGTGCCAGTAGCCTCCTTTGGGGGACAGGACCTACCTACGAGCAGTACTTC.

In its sample, this clonotype was seen many times. The genes are TRBV7-9 and TRBJ1-1; 7 bases are shared with TRBD1. The germline V gene encodes CDR1 SEHNR and CDR2 FQNEAQ (reference sequence). The J segment lost 1 base and the V segment lost 1 base, leaving 0 bases of the junction unmatched. The length of the CDR3 is 14 residues. As DNA, the CDR3 is TGTGCCAGCAGCTTAGAGGGGGCGAACACTGAAGCTTTCTTT. Translating it yields CASSLEGANTEAFF.

This clonotype has more than one count but fewer than ten. The CDR3 DNA reads TGTGCCAGCAGTTACCAGGGTGTCAACAATGAGCAGTTCTTC. Protein sequence: CASSYQGVNNEQFF. The V gene is TRBV6-2 or TRBV6-3, the J gene TRBJ2-1; D is possibly TRBD1 (5 bases). CDR3 length: 14 amino acids. Trimming left V 2 bases short and J 5 bases short, with 10 bases between. CDR1 and CDR2 (germline): MNHEY, SVGEGT.

This clonotype was detected only a few times. The chain recombines TRBV27 with TRBJ2-5; 9 positions agree with TRBD1. Germline lookup yields CDR1 MNHEY and CDR2 SMNVEV (reference sequence). The CDR3 has 15 amino acids. Trimming at V came to 10 bases and at J to 3 bases, leaving 12 bases not matched to a gene. This chain's CDR3 is CATKQGAHIKETQYF. As DNA, the CDR3 is TGTGCCACCAAACAGGGGGCGCATATCAAAGAGACCCAGTACTTC.

On this clonotype: A much larger clonotype is one base distant, so this may be a read error. The chain couples TRBV7-6 to TRBJ2-1; D is undetermined. This CDR3 contains 15 residues. Germline CDR1 is SGHVS and CDR2 is FNYEAQ. The CDR3 DNA reads TGTGCCAACAGCTTAGGGTCTCAGGTTTACAATGAGCAGTTCTTC. Protein product: CANSLGSQVYNEQFF.

The V and J genes are TRBV6-6 and TRBJ2-5; no reliable D call. Trimming shortened V by 2 bases and J by 7 bases, and 5 bases separated the two germline ends. The CDR3 spans 11 residues. From germline, CDR1 is MNHNY and CDR2 SVGAGI (reference sequence). DNA for the CDR3: TGTGCCAGCAGTTACCCCGGGACCCAGTACTTC. Translating gives CASSYPGTQYF.

The chain is built from TRBV4-1 and TRBJ2-6, with 10 bases fitting TRBD1. The CDR3 spans 18 residues. J lost 0 bases, V lost 4 bases, and 6 bases had no gene match. From germline, CDR1 is MGHRA and CDR2 YSYEKL. CDR3 region: CASSLDRGVPSGANVLTF. The DNA of the CDR3 is TGCGCCAGCAGCCTGGACAGGGGGGTCCCCTCTGGGGCCAACGTCCTGACTTTC.

There are a few counts of this clonotype. The V gene is TRBV12-3 or TRBV12-4, the J gene TRBJ1-5; 7 positions agree with TRBD1. This CDR3 contains 13 residues. V dropped 7 bases and J dropped 3; count of bases not matched to a gene: 3. CDR3 nucleotides: TGTGCCAGCAATGACAGGGCCAATCAGCCCCAGCATTTT. This sequence encodes CASNDRANQPQHF.

The CDR3 here is CSVDGGTGRVGYTF. The DNA of the CDR3 is TGCAGCGTTGATGGGGGGACGGGAAGGGTAGGCTACACCTTC. The V gene is TRBV29-1, the J gene TRBJ1-2; a possible D gene is TRBD1 (5 bases). Germline CDR1 and CDR2: SQVTM and ANQGSEA. With 3 bases removed from V and 8 bases from J, the gap between germline ends came to 19 bases. This CDR3 region has 14 residues.

J is TRBJ1-5 and V is TRBV6-1, with 7 bases identical to TRBD1. Unmatched junction bases numbered 3, after V lost 1 base and J lost 6 bases. The germline gives CDR1 MNHNS, CDR2 SASEGT. The CDR3 sequence is 14 residues long. DNA for the CDR3: TGTGCCAGCAGTGAAGGAGGGGGCGGTCAGCCCCAGCATTTT. Its translation: CASSEGGGGQPQHF.

This clonotype was observed many times. The chain joins TRBV7-2 to TRBJ2-4, with TRBD2 matching over 10 bases. Looked up from germline, CDR1 is SGHTA and CDR2 is FQGNSA. This CDR3 region has 18 residues. The V gene end was trimmed by 1 base and the J gene end by 0 bases; junction bases not matched to a gene: 6. The DNA for the CDR3 is TGTGCCAGCAGCTTAGAGCTAGCGGGGGTCCTAGCCAAAAACATTCAGTACTTC. It yields the protein CASSLELAGVLAKNIQYF.

This clonotype has only one observation. Its ends do not fully match the called genes, so a read error is possible. The genes are TRBV5-3 and TRBJ1-2; TRBD1 matches 8 bases. Being an ORF, TRBV5-3 has a function that is uncertain. This CDR3 contains 13 residues. CDR3 in amino acids: CASSWGTGRGYTF. CDR3 coding DNA: TGTGCCAGCAGCTGGGGGACAGGTCGAGGCTACACCTTC.

The chain links TRBV2 to TRBJ1-6, with no clear D. Germline V gives CDR1 SNHLY, CDR2 FYNNEI. The ends were cut back, 4 bases at V and 8 bases at J, with 15 bases in the middle. The CDR3 loop spans 15 amino acids. CDR3 in amino acids: CASSGTLGIHSPLHF. DNA of the CDR3: TGTGCCAGCAGTGGGACCCTCGGGATCCATTCACCCCTCCACTTT. Drawing the rest from reference TRBV2 and TRBJ1-6, the complete variable domain is EPEVTQTPSHQVTQMGQEVILRCVPISNHLYFYWYRQILGQKVEFLVSFYNNEISEKSEIFDDQFSVERPDGSNFTLKIRSTKLEDSAMYFCASSGTLGIHSPLHFGNGTRLTVT.

This rearrangement joins TRBV12-3 or TRBV12-4 to TRBJ2-5; 10 nucleotides line up with TRBD2. This CDR3 has 16 amino acids. Germline trimming cut 8 bases from V and 0 bases from J; bases unmatched to any gene: 9. The CDR3 DNA sequence: TGTGCCAGCCCTCCTGGACTAGCGGAGTACCAAGAGACCCAGTACTTC. Protein product: CASPPGLAEYQETQYF.

This chain links TRBV9 with TRBJ1-1; tentative D call: TRBD1 (5 bases). V shed 3 bases and J shed 3 bases, with 15 bases lying between them. Germline V lookup: CDR1 SGDLS, CDR2 YYNGEE. The CDR3 runs 15 residues. The CDR3 sequence: CASSAHRHGYTEAFF. CDR3 DNA sequence: TGTGCCAGCAGCGCCCACAGGCACGGTTACACTGAAGCTTTCTTT.

The chain recombines TRBV6-6 with TRBJ2-2, with TRBD2 identical over 10 bases. After removal of 0 bases from V and 6 bases from J, the junction contained 4 bases not matched to a gene. The V gene's germline CDR1 is MNHNY and CDR2 SVGAGI (reference sequence). The CDR3 loop spans 16 amino acids. The CDR3 here is CASSYSLAGASGELFF. CDR3 DNA: TGTGCCAGCAGTTACTCCCTAGCGGGGGCGTCCGGGGAGCTGTTTTTT.

The V gene is TRBV9, the J gene TRBJ2-7; D might be TRBD2 (6 bases). Germline assignment: CDR1 SGDLS and CDR2 YYNGEE. CDR3 length: 16 residues. Between the trimmed V and J ends, which lost 3 bases and 0 bases, there was a span of 16 bases. CDR3 residues: CASSGRPGTPSYEQYF. The CDR3 DNA reads as TGTGCCAGCAGCGGCCGCCCCGGGACTCCCTCCTACGAGCAGTACTTC. Full variable domain (rest looked up from reference TRBV9 and TRBJ2-7): DSGVTQTPKHLITATGQRVTLRCSPRSGDLSVYWYQQSLDQGLQFLIQYYNGEERAKGNILERFSAQQFPDLHSELNLSSLELGDSALYFCASSGRPGTPSYEQYFGPGTRLTVT.

The chain carries TRBV4-1 and TRBJ1-1; D not resolved. Trimming took 0 bases from V and 11 from J, leaving 10 bases between them. CDR3 size: 12 residues. Looked up from germline, CDR1 is MGHRA and CDR2 is YSYEKL. The CDR3 reads CASSQEGNNAFF. CDR3 nucleotides: TGCGCCAGCAGCCAAGAAGGGAATAATGCTTTCTTT.